A selection of T cell receptor beta chains follows, all from one sample in a study of blood T cell repertoires in COVID-19. The protocol was immunoSEQ multiplex PCR, while the TCRdb copy is restricted to in-frame clones and leaves out a portion. This sample carries under 200,000 clones, 88% of them seen once, and the ten largest clones take about 26%. The sequenced sample consisted of peripheral blood. The source is a man aged 55 to 70 with acute or convalescent COVID-19. CDR3s include the opening cysteine and the closing phenylalanine or tryptophan. D genes are given only for firm matches. A clone size is listed for some rows: how often the clone was seen (once, few, many), or a class if it is expanded.

V gene	clone size	D gene	J gene	CDR3 DNA	CDR3 protein
TRBV7-2	NA	NA	TRBJ1-2	TGTGCCAGCAGCCCAGTCAGTGGCGGCTACACCTTC	CASSPVSGGYTF
TRBV28	NA	TRBD1	TRBJ1-2	TGTGCCAGCAGCCGCCGGGACAGGGGTAGCTACACCTTC	CASSRRDRGSYTF
TRBV6-5	NA	NA	TRBJ1-2	TGTGCCAGCAGTCCCGGACTGTATGGCTACACCTTC	CASSPGLYGYTF
TRBV28	NA	TRBD2	TRBJ2-6	TGTGCCAGCATCCTAGCGGGGGGGCCTGGGGCCAACGTCCTGACTTTC	CASILAGGPGANVLTF
TRBV19	NA	TRBD1	TRBJ1-1	TGTGCCAGTAGTATAGTTCCAGGGGGCTCTGAAGCTTTCTTT	CASSIVPGGSEAFF
TRBV18	NA	TRBD1	TRBJ1-5	TGTGCCAGCTCATACAGGGGGAGCAATCAGCCCCAGCATTTT	CASSYRGSNQPQHF
TRBV19	NA	TRBD1	TRBJ2-3	TGTGCCAGTAGGCAGGGGGAGCCTCGGGATACGCAGTATTTT	CASRQGEPRDTQYF
TRBV10-3	NA	NA	TRBJ1-2	TGTGCCATCAGTGAGTCAATCGGGATCGGGCTTAACTATGGCTACACCTTC	CAISESIGIGLNYGYTF
TRBV7-2	NA	NA	TRBJ2-5	TGTGCCAGCAGCTTAGGGGCCCGGGGTAAGCGAGAGACCCAGTACTTC	CASSLGARGKRETQYF
TRBV29-1	NA	TRBD1	TRBJ1-2	TGCAGCTTAGGACAGGGGGGAAGTAACTATGGCTACACCTTC	CSLGQGGSNYGYTF
TRBV25-1	NA	NA	TRBJ1-1	TGTGCCAGCAGTGAAAGTACACGGGGTGAAGCTTTCTTT	CASSESTRGEAFF
TRBV5-5	once	NA	TRBJ2-7	TGTGCCAGCAGCTTGGGAGGGTTCTCCTACGAGCAGTACTTC	CASSLGGFSYEQYF
TRBV9	NA	NA	TRBJ1-1	TGTGCCAGCAGCCTCAGGGGCTCATGGGACACTGAAGCTTTCTTT	CASSLRGSWDTEAFF
TRBV5-1	NA	NA	TRBJ2-5	TGCGCCAGCAGCTCGGGTTTTCAAGAGACCCAGTACTTC	CASSSGFQETQYF
TRBV7-2	few	NA	TRBJ2-5	TGTGCCAGCAGCTTGGACAGACAGACCCAGTACTTC	CASSLDRQTQYF
TRBV10-3	NA	TRBD2	TRBJ2-1	TGTGCCATCAGGGACGGGACTCGGGGGGATAATGAGCAGTTCTTC	CAIRDGTRGDNEQFF
TRBV24-1	once	TRBD1	TRBJ1-2	TGTGCCACCAGTGACCCTAACAGGGGCCGCTATGGCTACACCTTC	CATSDPNRGRYGYTF
TRBV9	NA	NA	TRBJ1-1	TGTGCCAGCAGCGTACTCCCCGACAGTAACACTGAAGCTTTCTTT	CASSVLPDSNTEAFF
TRBV19	NA	NA	TRBJ2-7	TGTGCCAGTAGGGAACACCGGGATCGACCCTACGAGCAGTACTTC	CASREHRDRPYEQYF
TRBV6-5	NA	TRBD1	TRBJ1-5	TGTGCCAGCAGTTACTCGGGGACAGGGGGCGGTCAGCCCCAGCATTTT	CASSYSGTGGGQPQHF
TRBV24-1	NA	NA	TRBJ1-2	TGTGCCACCAGTGACTCCGACAGCCTCTATGGCTACACCTTC	CATSDSDSLYGYTF
TRBV5-6	NA	TRBD1	TRBJ1-6	TGTGCCAGCAGCTTGGGGTCAGGGGGATATAATTCACCCCTCCACTTT	CASSLGSGGYNSPLHF
TRBV12-5	NA	NA	TRBJ2-1	TGTGCTAGTGTGGAAGCGGATGAGCAGTTCTTC	CASVEADEQFF
TRBV6-5	NA	NA	TRBJ1-6	TGTGCCAGCAGCCAAGCCTCCATCGGTTCACCCCTCCACTTT	CASSQASIGSPLHF
TRBV30	NA	NA	TRBJ2-1	TGTGCCTGGAGTGTCCTCGGACCCGGGGATGAGCAGTTCTTC	CAWSVLGPGDEQFF
TRBV19	few	NA	TRBJ2-7	TGTGCCAGTAGTAATTTAGCGTCCAGATACGAGCAGTACTTC	CASSNLASRYEQYF
TRBV14	NA	NA	TRBJ2-5	TGTGCCAGCAGCCCCCCCAACATAAAAGAGACCCAGTACTTC	CASSPPNIKETQYF
TRBV5-4	NA	NA	TRBJ2-3	TGTGCCAGCAGCTTGTCCGCAGATACGCAGTATTTT	CASSLSADTQYF
TRBV7-2	NA	NA	TRBJ2-1	TGTGCCAGCAGCTTACTACGGGGTAATGAGCAGTTCTTC	CASSLLRGNEQFF
TRBV6-5	NA	TRBD1	TRBJ2-7	TGTGCCAGCAGGAGGGGGGGACAGGGGGCTTACGAGCAGTACTTC	CASRRGGQGAYEQYF
TRBV9	many	NA	TRBJ1-1	TGTGCCAGCAGCCCATCTGGATGGGCAGAAGCTTTCTTT	CASSPSGWAEAFF
TRBV19	NA	TRBD1	TRBJ1-4	TGTGCCAGTAGTATTGACAGGGGTGAAAAACTGTTTTTT	CASSIDRGEKLFF
TRBV6-5	NA	TRBD1	TRBJ1-2	TGTGCCAGCAGCCCGTCGGGACAGGGGGCTGGCTACACCTTC	CASSPSGQGAGYTF
TRBV7-9	NA	TRBD2	TRBJ2-3	TGTGCCAGCAGCACGCCGGGACTAGCGGGGGGCCCCCAGTATTTT	CASSTPGLAGGPQYF
TRBV5-5	NA	NA	TRBJ1-1	TGTGCCAGCAGCTTAACGACAGGGAACACTGAAGCTTTCTTT	CASSLTTGNTEAFF
TRBV24-1	NA	NA	TRBJ1-1	TGTGCCACCAGTGATTCAGGGAACACTGAAGCTTTCTTT	CATSDSGNTEAFF
TRBV24-1	NA	TRBD1	TRBJ2-3	TGTGCCACCAGTGATACTACAGGGGATTCGACAGATACGCAGTATTTT	CATSDTTGDSTDTQYF
TRBV4-2	NA	TRBD1	TRBJ1-1	TGTGCCAGCAGCCAAGCAAGGACAGGGGGGACTGAAGCTTTCTTT	CASSQARTGGTEAFF
TRBV6-4	once	NA	TRBJ1-6	TGTGCCAGCAGGAAATCGGGGGAAGCACCCCTCCACTTT	CASRKSGEAPLHF
TRBV29-1	NA	TRBD2	TRBJ2-1	TGCAGCGGAATGGGCAGCGGGAGGGCCTATAGGAATGAGCAGTTCTTC	CSGMGSGRAYRNEQFF
TRBV18	NA	TRBD2	TRBJ2-5	TGTGCCAGCTCACCTCCATCCGGGGGGGGGCGAGAGACCCAGTACTTC	CASSPPSGGGRETQYF
TRBV18	NA	NA	TRBJ1-2	TGTGCCAGCTCACCAGTAGACAGGATTCTATATGGCTACACCTTC	CASSPVDRILYGYTF
TRBV7-8	NA	NA	TRBJ2-5	TGTGCCAGCAGCTTAGCCAGGGGGGTTGCAGAGACCCAGTACTTC	CASSLARGVAETQYF
TRBV3-1/TRBV3-2	NA	TRBD1	TRBJ2-7	TGTGCCAGCAGCCCTACAACACCGACAGGGATCATCTCCTACGAGCAGTACTTC	CASSPTTPTGIISYEQYF
TRBV24-1	NA	NA	TRBJ2-3	TGTGCCACGCGCGACACAGATACGCAGTATTTT	CATRDTDTQYF
TRBV24-1	NA	TRBD2	TRBJ2-3	TGTGCCGCAGCGGGGGCGGCCCAGGCCCCCACAGATACGCAGTATTTT	CAAAGAAQAPTDTQYF
TRBV4-2	NA	NA	TRBJ2-1	TGTGCCAGCAGCCAAGGCCGGCAGGGGCGGAACAATGAGCAGTTCTTC	CASSQGRQGRNNEQFF
TRBV6-4	once	TRBD1	TRBJ1-1	TGTGCCAGCAAGTTGGAGACAGGGGCTACTGAAGCTTTCTTT	CASKLETGATEAFF
TRBV5-1	NA	NA	TRBJ1-1	TGCGCCAGCAGCTCTACCCTCAGGGGCACTGAAGCTTTCTTT	CASSSTLRGTEAFF
TRBV3-1/TRBV3-2	NA	NA	TRBJ1-2	TGTGCCAGCAGCCAAGATCTAAGCGGGGCTCTAGGTGGCTACACCTTC	CASSQDLSGALGGYTF